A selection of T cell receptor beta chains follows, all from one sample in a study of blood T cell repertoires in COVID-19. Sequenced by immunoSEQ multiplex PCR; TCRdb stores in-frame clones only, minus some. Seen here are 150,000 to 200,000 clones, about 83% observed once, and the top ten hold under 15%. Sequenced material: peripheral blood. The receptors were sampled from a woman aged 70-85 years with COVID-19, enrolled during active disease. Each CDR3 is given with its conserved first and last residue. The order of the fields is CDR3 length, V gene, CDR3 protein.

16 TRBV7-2 CASSPGGLAEKETQYF
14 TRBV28 CASSRQGARQPQHF
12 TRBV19 CASRDRVGEQYF
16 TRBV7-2 CASSSRGGSTTGELFF
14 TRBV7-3 CASRPGQGNSPLHF
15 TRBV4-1 CASSHFRAGSYEQYF
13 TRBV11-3 CASSLNSAYEQYF
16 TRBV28 CASGYFGQGVNQPQHF
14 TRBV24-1 CATSASGQGTEQYF
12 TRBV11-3 CASRSTGGLQFF
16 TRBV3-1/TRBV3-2 CASSRNGAGGGSPLHF
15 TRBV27 CASSPVQGVKYGYTF
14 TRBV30 CAWSGAGIQETQYF